Presented here are 30 T cell receptor beta chains from one specimen sequenced in a study of T cells in Graves' hyperthyroidism and ophthalmopathy. From RNA transcripts, TCR beta CDR3 regions were amplified. A set of HTBI primers served as the primers for a first-round RT-PCR of the TCR CDR3. Each CDR3 protein is one row after TCRdb ran MiXCR on the multiplex PCR reads. The table includes fewer than 750,000 distinct CDR3 sequences, roughly 14% detected once. Sequenced sample: blood. The receptors stem from a woman aged 40 to 50 with Graves' ophthalmopathy.

The CDR3 DNA is TGTGCCAGCAGCCCCCGCGGGAGGGGCAAACAAGAGACCCAGTACTTC. This encodes CASSPRGRGKQETQYF. The rearrangement joins TRBV3-1 to TRBJ2-5; 9 nucleotides match TRBD2. J gave up 2 bases and V 4 bases, and 8 bases lay outside the gene matches. Germline V lookup: CDR1 LGHDT, CDR2 YNNKEL (reference sequence). The CDR3 is made up of 16 amino acids.

There are many counts of this clonotype. The rearrangement uses TRBV6-2 or TRBV6-3 and TRBJ2-7; a weak D match, TRBD1 (6 bases). Germline lookup yields CDR1 MNHEY and CDR2 SVGEGT. Trimming took off 7 bases at V and 0 bases at J, with 16 bases between the two ends. This CDR3 has 15 amino acids. CDR3 bases: TGTGCCAGCACCGCCCCGGACAGCAGCTCCTACGAGCAGTACTTC. Its translation: CASTAPDSSSYEQYF.

This clonotype was detected many times. The chain carries TRBV10-3 and TRBJ1-1; 7 bases are a match to TRBD1. V shed 6 bases and J 0 bases; nucleotides not matched to a gene: 4. Germline V gene data show CDR1 as ENHRY and CDR2 as SYGVKD. The CDR3 spans 14 residues. The chain's CDR3 is CAIRRQGVNTEAFF. DNA for the CDR3: TGTGCCATCAGAAGACAGGGAGTGAACACTGAAGCTTTCTTT.

This clonotype was seen repeatedly, ten times or more. The V call is TRBV29-1, the J call TRBJ2-7; D may correspond to TRBD1 or TRBD2 (5 bases each). The CDR3 has 12 amino acids. Germline V gives CDR1 SQVTM, CDR2 ANQGSEA. V was shortened by 4 bases and J by 4 bases, with 11 bases between the two germline ends. The CDR3 region is CSVGGERYEQYF. The CDR3 DNA is TGCAGCGTTGGAGGGGAAAGGTACGAGCAGTACTTC.

Here the CDR3 DNA reads TGTGCCAGCAGTGTTAAGCGAGCCGGGGAGCTGTTTTTT. As protein: CASSVKRAGELFF. The chain uses TRBV6-1 and TRBJ2-2; D remains ambiguous. V was clipped by 4 bases and J by 6 bases, with 9 bases between them. This CDR3 is 13 amino acids long. Germline V gene lookup returns CDR1 MNHNS and CDR2 SASEGT.

This clonotype was detected many times. A junction boundary mismatches the germline segment, possibly from a read error. J is TRBJ2-5 and V is TRBV2; no clear D gene. Germline lookup yields CDR1 SNHLY and CDR2 FYNNEI. The CDR3 totals 13 residues. CDR3: CASGKSYQETQYF. The CDR3 DNA follows: TGTGCCAGCGGGAAAAGTTACCAGGAGACCCAGTACTTC.

In this sample, this clonotype turned up a few times. This chain connects TRBV5-1 to TRBJ2-7; 7 bases agree with TRBD2. There are 14 residues in the CDR3. J lost 1 base, V lost 4 bases, and 5 bases had no gene match. Germline V gene lookup returns CDR1 SGHRS and CDR2 YFSETQ. In DNA form, the CDR3 reads TGCGCCAGCAGCGACCGGGACTATTCCTACGAGCAGTACTTC. This gives the protein CASSDRDYSYEQYF.

This clonotype was counted many times. The chain uses TRBV7-2 and TRBJ2-7; the D gene is possibly TRBD2 (6 bases). CDR1 and CDR2 (germline): SGHTA, FQGNSA. Trimming cost V 1 base and J 13 bases, with 17 bases left between them. CDR3 length equals 13 residues. The CDR3 DNA follows: TGTGCCAGCAGCTTAGGGTTCGCGGGAAGGGCATACTTC. Translated: CASSLGFAGRAYF.

The rearrangement links TRBV4-3 to TRBJ2-1, with D perhaps matching TRBD1 (6 bases). Germline V gene lookup returns CDR1 LGHNA and CDR2 YSLEER. With 4 bases removed from V and 6 bases from J, the gap between germline ends came to 13 bases. The CDR3 consists of 14 residues. CDR3 DNA sequence: TGCGCCAGCAGCCCAGGGGCTGTGTCCAATGAGCAGTTCTTC. This encodes CASSPGAVSNEQFF.

This clonotype was observed many times. The chain recombines TRBV7-2 with TRBJ2-5; weak D call: TRBD1 (5 bases). The CDR3 has 12 residues. Germline V gives CDR1 SGHTA, CDR2 FQGNSA. Trimming shortened V by 4 bases and J by 9 bases, and 12 bases separated the two germline ends. CDR3 sequence (DNA): TGTGCCAGCAGCTCTAGGGGATTGGCCCAGTACTTC. Translation: CASSSRGLAQYF.

This clonotype was recorded at least ten times. CDR3 sequence reads: CASSLVRQGSGYTF. The CDR3, as DNA: TGTGCCAGCAGCTTAGTTCGGCAGGGCTCTGGCTACACCTTC. The chain has TRBV7-2 and TRBJ1-2, with TRBD1 as a possible D gene (5 bases). In germline, CDR1 is SGHTA, CDR2 FQGNSA. The CDR3 extends over 14 amino acids. Trimming cost V 1 base and J 7 bases, with 13 bases left between them.

This clonotype was counted many times. The chain carries TRBV24-1 and TRBJ2-1, with D possibly TRBD2 on 6 matching bases. This CDR3 comprises 15 residues. With 0 bases removed from V and 3 bases from J, the gap between germline ends came to 8 bases. The germline V gene encodes CDR1 KGHDR and CDR2 SFDVKD. CDR3 amino acids: CATSDLGSGYNEQFF. CDR3 DNA sequence: TGTGCCACCAGTGATTTGGGTAGCGGCTACAATGAGCAGTTCTTC.

This clonotype was observed many times. The chain has TRBV12-3 or TRBV12-4 and TRBJ1-3, with D uncertain. The CDR3 totals 12 residues. V was pared by 7 bases and J by 0 bases, with 4 bases between. CDR3 loop: CASKYSGNTIYF. CDR3 nucleotide sequence: TGTGCCAGCAAATACTCTGGAAACACCATATATTTT.

This clonotype was seen ten or more times. The chain joins TRBV29-1 to TRBJ1-2, with D uncertain. Trimming stripped 4 bases from V and 6 bases from J, with 12 bases between. Germline assignment: CDR1 SQVTM and CDR2 ANQGSEA. CDR3 size: 12 residues. The CDR3 DNA reads as TGCAGCGTTGGTTCGGGATTGCATGGCTACACCTTC. It specifies CSVGSGLHGYTF.

The table lists this clonotype with many counts. The chain combines TRBV9 with TRBJ1-1; TRBD1 is a possible D gene (6 bases). Germline V gene lookup returns CDR1 SGDLS and CDR2 YYNGEE. Trimming left V 4 bases short and J 0 bases short, with 13 bases between. The CDR3 length is 15 residues. The CDR3 sequence is CASSPGGAMNTEAFF. CDR3 DNA sequence: TGTGCCAGCAGCCCCGGGGGGGCGATGAACACTGAAGCTTTCTTT.

This clonotype was counted many times. The chain employs TRBV30 and TRBJ1-1; 10 nucleotides line up with TRBD1. J was trimmed by 4 bases and V by 3 bases; bases with no gene match: 8. CDR1 GTSNPN and CDR2 SVGIG come from the germline V gene (reference sequence). The CDR3 covers 15 residues. As DNA, the CDR3 is TGTGCCTGGAGGTACATGGGACAGGGGTTCACTGAAGCTTTCTTT. It translates to CAWRYMGQGFTEAFF.

This clonotype has ten or more counts. This may be a read error: a much more frequent sequence differs by one nucleotide. The chain has TRBV29-1 and TRBJ1-1, with TRBD1 matching 7 bases. Germline CDR1 reads SQVTM; CDR2 reads ANQGSEA. The CDR3 runs to 13 residues. Germline trimming cut 7 bases from V and 6 bases from J; bases unmatched to any gene: 11. The CDR3 coding sequence is TGCAGCGCACTCAGACAGGGCTTCGCTGAAGCTTTCTTT. This sequence encodes CSALRQGFAEAFF.

This chain connects TRBV10-2 to TRBJ1-2, with D maybe TRBD1 (5 bases). Trimming removed 4 bases at V and 6 bases at J, with 15 bases between. CDR3 size: 14 residues. Germline CDR1 reads WSHSY; CDR2 reads SAAADI. DNA for the CDR3: TGCGCCAGCAGTGGGATGGACAAGGAGGATGGCTACACCTTC. Translation: CASSGMDKEDGYTF.

This clonotype was observed at least ten times. The rearrangement uses TRBV20-1 and TRBJ2-7, with D hard to call. V was pared by 2 bases and J by 1 base, with 12 bases between. The CDR3 is 14 residues long. Germline loops: CDR1 DFQATT, CDR2 SNEGSKA (reference sequence). The CDR3 bases are TGCAGTGCTAGACCTCCCGCAGGATCCTACGAGCAGTACTTC. Encoded protein: CSARPPAGSYEQYF.

This clonotype turned up a few times. This chain connects TRBV7-2 to TRBJ1-6, with a weak D call TRBD1 (5 bases). The length of the CDR3 is 15 residues. From germline, CDR1 is SGHTA and CDR2 FQGNSA. The V gene lost 5 bases and the J gene lost 8 bases, with 16 bases spanning the gap. CDR3 bases: TGTGCCAGCAGCCAGCGGGGGTTGTTAGATTCACCCCTCCACTTT. It codes for CASSQRGLLDSPLHF.

The genes are TRBV5-1 and TRBJ2-5, with 7 positions matching TRBD1. After removal of 1 base from V and 5 bases from J, the junction contained 5 bases not matched to a gene. This CDR3 spans 14 amino acids. Looked up from germline, CDR1 is SGHRS and CDR2 is YFSETQ. The CDR3 is CASSLFRGRETQYF. CDR3 sequence (DNA): TGCGCCAGCAGCTTGTTTAGGGGGCGGGAGACCCAGTACTTC.

This clonotype appeared many times. This chain uses TRBV12-5 with TRBJ1-1; 7 nucleotides agree with TRBD1. The germline CDR1 and CDR2 sequences are LGHNT and FRNRAP. The J segment lost 1 base and the V segment lost 5 bases, leaving 7 bases of the junction unmatched. The CDR3 totals 15 residues. CDR3 coding DNA: TGTGCTAGTGGTCTCTACGGACAGGCGAACACTGAAGCTTTCTTT. It translates to CASGLYGQANTEAFF.

This clonotype was observed a handful of times. The rearrangement links TRBV28 to TRBJ1-5; D uncertain. Trimming left V 6 bases short and J 0 bases short, with 18 bases between. CDR3 size: 17 residues. Germline V gene lookup returns CDR1 MDHEN and CDR2 SYDVKM. This CDR3 is CASSSSGRGYSNQPQHF. The CDR3 nucleotides read TGTGCCAGCAGCTCATCGGGTAGAGGGTATAGCAATCAGCCCCAGCATTTT.

The rearrangement joins TRBV18 to TRBJ2-7; 10 bases match TRBD2. Germline trimming cut 6 bases from V and 3 bases from J; bases unmatched to any gene: 5. Germline CDR1 is KGHSH and CDR2 is LQKENI. CDR3 size: 14 residues. The CDR3 region has the DNA TGTGCCAGCTCGACCGGGACTAGCGTCTACGAGCAGTACTTC. Amino acids: CASSTGTSVYEQYF.

This clonotype has ten or more counts. This chain connects TRBV4-1 to TRBJ1-1, with TRBD1 matching 7 bases. Looked up from germline, CDR1 is MGHRA and CDR2 is YSYEKL. The CDR3 runs to 15 residues. V was pared by 2 bases and J by 3 bases, with 6 bases of the junction left unmatched. The CDR3: CASSQPLQGYTEAFF. CDR3 bases: TGCGCCAGCAGCCAACCGTTACAGGGGTACACTGAAGCTTTCTTT.

This clonotype was observed at least ten times. The chain carries TRBV5-5 and TRBJ2-5; unclear D gene. The length of the CDR3 is 11 residues. Germline CDR1 and CDR2: SGHKS and YYEKEE (reference sequence). V was clipped by 0 bases and J by 9 bases, with 6 bases between them. DNA of the CDR3: TGTGCCAGCAGCTTGGGTGCGTCCCAGTACTTC. The encoded protein is CASSLGASQYF. The variable domain in full, with the rest retrieved from reference TRBV5-5 and TRBJ2-5, is DAGVTQSPTHLIKTRGQQVTLRCSPISGHKSVSWYQQVLGQGPQFIFQYYEKEERGRGNFPDRFSARQFPNYSSELNVNALLLGDSALYLCASSLGASQYFGPGTRLLVL.

This clonotype was recorded many times. The chain uses TRBV10-3 and TRBJ2-2; 7 nucleotides match TRBD1. Germline V gives CDR1 ENHRY, CDR2 SYGVKD. The V and J ends lost 6 bases and 3 bases, in that order; junction bases with no gene match: 7. CDR3 length: 15 residues. The CDR3 nucleotides are TGTGCCATCAGCGAAAGGGGGCTGGACACCGGGGAGCTGTTTTTT. Protein product: CAISERGLDTGELFF.

In this sample, this clonotype turned up many times. The chain is built from TRBV7-2 and TRBJ2-7; TRBD1 or TRBD2 may be the D gene (5 bases each). V lost 2 bases to trimming and J lost 2 bases, with 10 bases between them. The germline CDR1 and CDR2 sequences are SGHTA and FQGNSA. The CDR3 has 14 amino acids. The chain's CDR3 is CASSLWDGTYEQYF. CDR3 sequence (DNA): TGTGCCAGCAGCTTATGGGACGGTACCTACGAGCAGTACTTC.

This chain joins TRBV28 and TRBJ1-3; D might be TRBD1 (5 bases). CDR1 and CDR2 (germline): MDHEN, SYDVKM. Trimming cost V 10 bases and J 8 bases, with 15 bases left between them. The CDR3 consists of 12 residues. CDR3 nucleotide sequence: TGTGCCACCGCAGGACACCCAGACACCATATATTTT. As protein: CATAGHPDTIYF.

The J gene is TRBJ2-6, the V gene TRBV18, with TRBD1 matching over 7 bases. V lost 6 bases to trimming and J lost 0 bases; unmatched junction nucleotides: 8. Germline assignment: CDR1 KGHSH and CDR2 LQKENI. The CDR3 has 17 amino acids. The CDR3 protein is CASSRDSPNSGANVLTF. In nucleotides, the CDR3 is TGTGCCAGCTCCCGGGACAGTCCTAACTCTGGGGCCAACGTCCTGACTTTC.